One sample yielded the 30 T cell receptor beta chains listed below, sequenced in a study of control samples from healthy donors and cancer patients. This table comes from immunoSEQ multiplex PCR, and its TCRdb copy is limited to in-frame clones, with some not included. The repertoire includes about 120,000 clones, more than 85% of them detected once, and about 2.6% sits in the top ten. The sequenced sample consisted of blood. These TCRs come from a man aged 30 to 39 in good health.

This clone was observed a single time. The gene calls are TRBV5-4 and TRBJ2-1; D tentatively reads TRBD1 or TRBD2 (6 bases each). Per the germline V gene, CDR1 is SGHNT and CDR2 is YYREEE (reference sequence). The CDR3 extends over 14 amino acids. Trimming left V 4 bases short and J 10 bases short, with 18 bases between. The CDR3 coding sequence is TGTGCCAGCAGCGTAAGGGACACCCGGGGGGAGCAGTTCTTC. The encoded protein is CASSVRDTRGEQFF.

This chain uses TRBV5-1 with TRBJ1-1; no clear D. Germline V gene lookup returns CDR1 SGHRS and CDR2 YFSETQ. This CDR3 spans 12 amino acids. V was trimmed by 4 bases and J by 6 bases, leaving 10 bases between them. The CDR3 bases are TGCGCCAGCAGCGTCGGTGGATCTGAAGCTTTCTTT. Translated: CASSVGGSEAFF.

V is TRBV4-1 and J is TRBJ2-3, with D perhaps matching TRBD1 (5 bases). Germline V gene sequence: CDR1 MGHRA, CDR2 YSYEKL. The CDR3 has 13 amino acids. The V gene lost 6 bases and the J gene lost 2 bases, with 9 bases spanning the gap. DNA for the CDR3: TGCGCCAGCAGTGACAGATCCACAGATACGCAGTATTTT. Protein sequence: CASSDRSTDTQYF.

V and J are TRBV27 and TRBJ1-6; D may be TRBD1 (5 bases). The CDR3 extends over 14 amino acids. V was clipped by 7 bases and J by 9 bases, with 16 bases between them. Germline V lookup: CDR1 MNHEY, CDR2 SMNVEV (reference sequence). CDR3 nucleotides: TGTGCCAGCAAAGGGTCAGGGAGGAGTTCACCCCTCCACTTT. Amino acids: CASKGSGRSSPLHF.

CDR3 bases: TGTGCCAGCAGCTTGGTTCGACAGAGTGGAAACACCATATATTTT. Its translation: CASSLVRQSGNTIYF. The chain is built from TRBV5-6 and TRBJ1-3, with D perhaps matching TRBD1 (5 bases). The length of the CDR3 is 15 residues. CDR1 and CDR2 (germline): SGHDT, YYEEEE. V gave up 0 bases and J gave up 3 bases, with 10 bases separating them.

The rearrangement joins TRBV6-2 or TRBV6-3 to TRBJ1-1; TRBD1 is a possible D gene (5 bases). V was pared by 6 bases and J by 0 bases, with 8 bases between. The CDR3 totals 13 residues. The germline V gene has CDR1 MNHEY and CDR2 SVGEGT. The CDR3 here is CASSRQMNTEAFF. As DNA, the CDR3 is TGTGCCAGCAGCCGACAGATGAACACTGAAGCTTTCTTT.

The chain employs TRBV6-5 and TRBJ2-6; D not certain. The CDR3 is made up of 14 amino acids. Germline CDR1 is MNHEY and CDR2 is SVGAGI. Trimming took off 6 bases at V and 0 bases at J, with 6 bases between the two ends. DNA for the CDR3: TGTGCCAGCAGACAAGACTCTGGGGCCAACGTCCTGACTTTC. This translates into CASRQDSGANVLTF.

The chain recombines TRBV5-1 with TRBJ1-6; TRBD1 is a possible D gene (5 bases). From germline, CDR1 is SGHRS and CDR2 YFSETQ. The CDR3 has 15 amino acids. With 10 bases removed from V and 12 bases from J, the gap between germline ends came to 26 bases. For the CDR3, the DNA is TGCGCCCAACTGGGGCAGACTTTTTGGGTTCTACCCCTCCACTTT. This codes for CAQLGQTFWVLPLHF.

The rearrangement uses TRBV6-5 and TRBJ1-2, with D possibly matching TRBD1 (5 bases). V lost 7 bases to trimming and J lost 4 bases, with 13 bases between them. The CDR3 consists of 13 residues. Germline loops: CDR1 MNHEY, CDR2 SVGAGI. CDR3 DNA: TGTGCCAGCACGGCCCCCGGGGGCTATGGCTACACCTTC. Translated, it gives CASTAPGGYGYTF.

The chain links TRBV6-5 to TRBJ2-6; D unclear. The CDR3 sequence is 15 residues long. Trimming left V 7 bases short and J 0 bases short, with 10 bases between. Germline lookup yields CDR1 MNHEY and CDR2 SVGAGI. The CDR3 loop reads CASKQASSGANVLTF. CDR3 DNA: TGTGCCAGCAAGCAGGCGAGCTCTGGGGCCAACGTCCTGACTTTC.

This clone was observed a single time. This chain links TRBV15 with TRBJ2-7; 8 bases fit TRBD1. The CDR3 runs to 11 residues. CDR1 and CDR2 from the germline V gene are LNHNV and YYDKDF (reference sequence). Trimming at V came to 10 bases and at J to 3 bases, leaving 2 bases not matched to a gene. CDR3 loop: CASGQGYEQYV. The CDR3 coding sequence is TGTGCCAGCGGACAGGGCTACGAGCAGTACGTC.

The rearrangement uses TRBV7-9 and TRBJ1-1; possible D gene TRBD1, 5 bases. With 3 bases removed from V and 9 bases from J, the gap between germline ends came to 14 bases. Germline V CDR1 and CDR2: SEHNR, FQNEAQ (reference sequence). The CDR3 runs to 13 residues. CDR3 protein: CASSFLGTTQAFF. The CDR3 DNA is TGTGCCAGCAGCTTCCTAGGGACCACCCAAGCTTTCTTT. Full variable domain (outside the CDR3, taken from reference TRBV7-9 and TRBJ1-1): DTGVSQNPRHKITKRGQNVTFRCDPISEHNRLYWYRQTLGQGPEFLTYFQNEAQLEKSRLLSDRFSAERPKGSFSTLEIQRTEQGDSAMYLCASSFLGTTQAFFGQGTRLTVV.

This sequence joins TRBV9 and TRBJ1-2, with D unclear. V lost 1 base and J lost 8, with 15 bases in between. CDR1 SGDLS and CDR2 YYNGEE come from the germline V gene. The CDR3 extends over 14 amino acids. Written as DNA, the CDR3 is TGTGCCAGCAGCGTAATTGGAGGGTCCTACGGCTACACCTTC. It codes for CASSVIGGSYGYTF.

The sample holds a few counts of this clone. This sequence joins TRBV6-5 and TRBJ1-4; no reliable D call. Trimming took 6 bases from V and 10 from J, leaving 18 bases between them. Germline V gene lookup returns CDR1 MNHEY and CDR2 SVGAGI. CDR3 size: 14 residues. The CDR3 reads CASRTGSHSGKLFF. The CDR3 nucleotides read TGTGCCAGCAGAACCGGGTCTCATTCCGGAAAACTGTTTTTT.

This chain links TRBV10-3 with TRBJ1-1; TRBD1 might be the D (6 bases). Trimming pared 7 bases from V and 1 base from J, leaving 16 bases between. Germline CDR1 ENHRY, CDR2 SYGVKD. This CDR3 comprises 15 residues. CDR3 DNA: TGTGCCATCACCACCGCCACAGGGCCGAACACTGAAGCTTTCTTT. Translated, it gives CAITTATGPNTEAFF.

J is TRBJ2-1 and V is TRBV6-5; tentative D call: TRBD2 (7 bases). CDR1 is MNHEY, CDR2 SVGAGI, per germline. This CDR3 is 16 amino acids long. V was clipped by 0 bases and J by 4 bases, with 13 bases between them. CDR3 DNA sequence: TGTGCCAGCAGTTACTCGGGCGGGGGCGAGTACAATGAGCAGTTCTTC. Its translation: CASSYSGGGEYNEQFF.

V gene TRBV5-5 combines with J gene TRBJ1-6; D is uncertain. Trimming shortened V by 7 bases and J by 7 bases, and 15 bases separated the two germline ends. Germline CDR1 SGHKS, CDR2 YYEKEE (reference sequence). The CDR3 length is 14 residues. The CDR3 coding sequence is TGTGCCAGCTCGAGCAAGGGCGGGAATTCACCCCTCCACTTT. Translating gives CASSSKGGNSPLHF.

DNA for the CDR3: TGTGCCAGTAGTCCAGACGATCCCTACGAGCAGTACTTC. This sequence encodes CASSPDDPYEQYF. The chain recombines TRBV19 with TRBJ2-7; D not certain. Looked up from germline, CDR1 is LNHDA and CDR2 is SQIVND (reference sequence). Trimming removed 5 bases at V and 2 bases at J, with 10 bases between. This CDR3 spans 13 amino acids.

A remark on this clone: Germline is not matched at one junction end, which may reflect a read error. The chain employs TRBV7-3 and TRBJ2-2; a possible D gene is TRBD2 (6 bases). This CDR3 has 17 amino acids. Germline loops: CDR1 SGHTA, CDR2 FQGTGA. The CDR3 spells CASSFRAGSSEHRGAVF. In DNA form, the CDR3 reads TGTGCCAGCAGCTTCCGGGCGGGGTCGAGCGAACACCGGGGAGCTGTTTTT.

This sequence joins TRBV19 and TRBJ1-2; unclear D gene. This CDR3 has 15 amino acids. Germline CDR1 is LNHDA and CDR2 is SQIVND (reference sequence). Trimming took off 2 bases at V and 1 base at J, with 11 bases between the two ends. The CDR3 region is CASSITLAGNYGYTF. The CDR3 bases are TGTGCCAGTAGTATAACCTTGGCGGGTAACTATGGCTACACCTTC.

The V gene is TRBV5-6, the J gene TRBJ2-1; no clear D gene. Germline CDR1 is SGHDT and CDR2 is YYEEEE. V lost 2 bases and J 0 bases, leaving 6 bases between the germline ends. The CDR3 consists of 14 residues. The CDR3 reads CASSFPSSYNEQFF. As DNA, the CDR3 is TGTGCCAGCAGCTTCCCGAGCTCCTACAATGAGCAGTTCTTC.

The rearrangement uses TRBV6-6 and TRBJ1-3; D remains ambiguous. The germline gives CDR1 MNHNY, CDR2 SVGAGI (reference sequence). This CDR3 contains 13 residues. V was cut by 3 bases and J by 0 bases, with 3 bases left in between. The CDR3 loop reads CASSYDSGNTIYF. The CDR3 nucleotides read TGTGCCAGCAGTTATGACTCTGGAAACACCATATATTTT.

This clone was picked up one time. V and J are TRBV6-5 and TRBJ2-7; TRBD1 matches 9 bases. After removal of 6 bases from V and 4 bases from J, the junction contained 4 bases not matched to a gene. Per germline, CDR1 MNHEY and CDR2 SVGAGI. The CDR3 has 13 residues. CDR3 nucleotide sequence: TGTGCCAGCAGGAGGACAGGGGCTTACGAGCAGTACGTC. Translated, it gives CASRRTGAYEQYV.

The J gene is TRBJ2-3, the V gene TRBV20-1; 9 nucleotides align to TRBD2. This CDR3 spans 15 amino acids. The V gene's germline CDR1 is DFQATT and CDR2 SNEGSKA (reference sequence). The V segment lost 3 bases and the J segment 5 bases; nucleotides outside the gene matches: 9. The CDR3 region is CSASYIGGGVDTQYF. Written as DNA, the CDR3 is TGCAGTGCTAGTTACATTGGCGGGGGGGTAGATACGCAGTATTTT.

V is TRBV7-2 and J is TRBJ1-1, with a tentative D call TRBD1 (5 bases). This CDR3 is 14 amino acids long. Looked up from germline, CDR1 is SGHTA and CDR2 is FQGNSA. Deletions cut 1 base from V and 7 bases from J, with 13 bases between. CDR3 DNA: TGTGCCAGCAGCTTAGGAGATTTAAGGGGTGAAGCTTTCTTT. Translation gives CASSLGDLRGEAFF.

The chain has TRBV21-1 and TRBJ2-7. TRBV21-1 is assigned pseudogene status. The CDR3 runs 10 residues. CDR3 nucleotides: TGTGCCAGCAGCATCCACCGGCAGTACTTC. Translated: CASSIHRQYF.

V and J are TRBV5-6 and TRBJ1-2; 7 nucleotides line up with TRBD1. V lost 6 bases, J lost 7 bases, and 6 bases stayed unmatched. The CDR3 has 12 amino acids. Per germline, CDR1 SGHDT and CDR2 YYEEEE. CDR3 DNA: TGTGCCAGCACACCGGGACAGACTGGCTACACCTTC. As protein: CASTPGQTGYTF. Together with reference TRBV5-6 and TRBJ1-2, the CDR3 gives the full variable domain: DAGVTQSPTHLIKTRGQQVTLRCSPKSGHDTVSWYQQALGQGPQFIFQYYEEEERQRGNFPDRFSGHQFPNYSSELNVNALLLGDSALYLCASTPGQTGYTFGSGTRLTVV.

V usage is TRBV9 and J usage is TRBJ2-1, with 7 positions matching TRBD1. V lost 7 bases, J lost 0 bases, and 1 base stayed unmatched. CDR1 and CDR2 (germline): SGDLS, YYNGEE. This CDR3 spans 13 amino acids. This CDR3 reads CASSGGSYNEQFF. Written as DNA, the CDR3 is TGTGCCAGCTCAGGGGGCTCCTACAATGAGCAGTTCTTC.

Here the CDR3 reads CASRYPTGQAFF. CDR3 DNA sequence: TGTGCCAGCCGTTACCCGACAGGGCAAGCTTTCTTT. V is TRBV25-1 and J is TRBJ1-1, with TRBD1 matching over 7 bases. CDR3 length: 12 residues. The germline CDR1 and CDR2 sequences are MGHDK and SYGVNS. J gave up 9 bases and V 8 bases, and 9 bases lay outside the gene matches.

This clone was seen just once. The chain has TRBV30 and TRBJ1-1; D unresolved. Between the trimmed V and J ends, which lost 4 bases and 5 bases, there was a span of 17 bases. Germline V gene data show CDR1 as GTSNPN and CDR2 as SVGIG (reference sequence). The CDR3 is 14 amino acids. The CDR3 protein is CAWNLRGLGTEAFF. DNA of the CDR3: TGTGCCTGGAATTTAAGAGGCCTTGGGACTGAAGCTTTCTTT.